The rows below give T cell receptor beta chains drawn from one sample of a study of radiotherapy plus CTLA-4 blockade in lung cancer. The repertoire was sequenced with immunoSEQ multiplex PCR; TCRdb's copy has only in-frame clones and lacks some. The sample lists 62,000 or so clones, 79% seen once, with roughly 10% in the top ten. The sequenced sample was peripheral blood, obtained from a patient treated with radiotherapy plus ipilimumab. Receptor source: a human donor with non-small cell lung cancer who had a complete response to radiotherapy plus ipilimumab. Each CDR3 is given with its conserved first and last residue. Each record gives: clone size, V gene, D gene, J gene, CDR3 protein, CDR3 DNA. D genes are given only for firm matches. Part of the rows lack a size; the others show once, few, many or a class for expanded clones.

.	TRBV6-5	TRBD1	TRBJ1-2	CASRTTGGYGYTF	TGTGCCAGCAGGACGACAGGGGGCTATGGCTACACCTTC
.	TRBV5-4	.	TRBJ1-3	CASSYKKKAGGNTIYF	TGTGCCAGCAGCTACAAAAAAAAGGCGGGCGGAAACACCATATATTTT
.	TRBV6-6	TRBD1	TRBJ1-1	CASSYSTGQGLTEAFF	TGTGCCAGCAGTTACTCGACTGGACAGGGGCTTACTGAAGCTTTCTTT
few	TRBV28	.	TRBJ1-1	CASSLGSKAFF	TGTGCCAGCAGTTTAGGCAGCAAAGCTTTCTTT
few	TRBV5-1	.	TRBJ2-7	CASSTDSVQYF	TGCGCCAGTTCGACCGACAGCGTGCAGTACTTC
.	TRBV19	.	TRBJ1-2	CASSIARAISYGYTF	TGTGCCAGTAGTATTGCAAGGGCGATCTCCTATGGCTACACCTTC
.	TRBV6-5	.	TRBJ1-1	CASSYFRGQAFF	TGTGCCAGCAGTTACTTTAGGGGCCAAGCCTTCTTT
.	TRBV18	TRBD1	TRBJ1-5	CASTTGVNQPQHF	TGTGCCAGCACTACAGGGGTCAATCAGCCCCAGCATTTT
.	TRBV30	TRBD2	TRBJ2-1	CAWRRGTSGSSYNEQFF	TGTGCCTGGAGGAGAGGGACTAGCGGGAGCTCCTACAATGAGCAGTTCTTC
.	TRBV11-3	.	TRBJ1-1	CASSLLAETEAFF	TGTGCCAGCAGCTTGTTGGCGGAGACTGAAGCTTTCTTT
.	TRBV7-7	.	TRBJ1-2	CASSGNIKCRKIYGYTF	TGTGCCAGCAGCGGAAACATTAAGTGCCGAAAGATCTATGGCTACACCTTC
few	TRBV19	.	TRBJ2-7	CASSPRWNSYEQYF	TGTGCCAGTAGTCCCCGGTGGAACTCCTACGAGCAGTACTTC
.	TRBV5-4	.	TRBJ1-2	CASSLAGARYGYTF	TGTGCCAGCAGCTTGGCGGGGGCGCGCTATGGCTACACCTTC
.	TRBV27	TRBD1	TRBJ1-5	CASRLGTANQPQHF	TGTGCCAGCAGGCTCGGGACAGCTAATCAGCCCCAGCATTTT
.	TRBV6-5	.	TRBJ1-5	CASSYSNSHNQPQHF	TGTGCCAGCAGTTACTCGAACAGCCACAATCAGCCCCAGCATTTT
.	TRBV6-6	.	TRBJ2-2	CASSYLSADNTGELFF	TGTGCCAGCAGTTATCTATCTGCGGATAACACCGGGGAGCTGTTTTTT
.	TRBV6-1	.	TRBJ1-1	CASNQRGAAEAFF	TGTGCCAGCAATCAAAGGGGGGCAGCCGAAGCTTTCTTT
.	TRBV6-5	TRBD2	TRBJ2-7	CASSLAGGSSYEQYF	TGTGCCAGCAGCTTAGCGGGGGGCAGCTCCTACGAGCAGTACTTC
.	TRBV27	.	TRBJ2-5	CASSHRTQETQYF	TGTGCCAGCAGTCACCGCACCCAAGAGACCCAGTACTTC
.	TRBV19	.	TRBJ1-2	CASKRDIWYGYTF	TGTGCCAGCAAAAGGGACATCTGGTATGGCTACACCTTC
.	TRBV2	.	TRBJ1-5	CASSPDVQPQHF	TGTGCCAGCAGCCCGGATGTTCAGCCCCAGCATTTT
once	TRBV18	.	TRBJ1-3	CASSTPGAGNTIYF	TGTGCCAGCTCAACCCCCGGGGCTGGAAACACCATATATTTT
.	TRBV6-1	TRBD1	TRBJ1-3	CASILTGYFGNTIYF	TGTGCCAGCATTCTGACAGGGTATTTTGGAAACACCATATATTTT
.	TRBV4-3	.	TRBJ2-1	CASSQGQTSNNEQFF	TGCGCCAGCAGCCAAGGACAGACATCGAACAATGAGCAGTTCTTC
.	TRBV19	TRBD1	TRBJ1-1	CASREHGTGGLSGTEAFF	TGTGCCAGTCGGGAACACGGGACAGGGGGCCTTTCGGGAACTGAAGCTTTCTTT
.	TRBV5-1	.	TRBJ2-5	CASSLTREETQYF	TGCGCCAGCAGCTTGACCAGAGAAGAGACCCAGTACTTC
.	TRBV5-1	.	TRBJ2-3	CASSPSMGLDTQYF	TGCGCCAGCAGCCCTTCTATGGGGTTGGATACGCAGTATTTT
.	TRBV9	.	TRBJ1-3	CASSVGPGVSGNTIYF	TGTGCCAGCAGCGTAGGTCCAGGGGTCTCTGGAAACACCATATATTTT